What follows is one T cell receptor beta chain and its context. Its specificity is unknown. 5' RACE with UMI labels generated the TRB cDNA libraries. TCRdb re-called the 5' RACE reads; every CDR3 protein appears as one record, without DNA. The table gives roughly 130,000 distinct CDR3 sequences; the top ten clones make up approximately 0.54% of it. The sample is drawn from a study of CXCR3-negative and CXCR3-positive naive CD8 T cells. Findings of the study overall: TRB CDR3 hydrophobicity was greater in CXCR3-positive naive cells than in CXCR3-negative naive cells.

The CDR3 is 15 amino acids. The germline CDR1 and CDR2 sequences are SGHRS and YFSETQ. The TCR was taken from a human donor in good health. Some clones in this sample may be carry-over from other donors' samples. The genes are TRBV5-1 and TRBJ1-2; absent DNA, TCRdb's TRBD1 call cannot be checked. Sequenced sample: naive CXCR3+ CD8+ T cells from blood. Subset defined: CD45RO-CCR7+CD27+CD95- naive CD8+ T cells expressing CXCR3 (TNR3+). The CDR3 reads CASSLPLGRDGGYTF.